The 10 T cell receptor beta chains below all came from one sample that was sequenced in a study of CXCR3-negative and CXCR3-positive naive CD8 T cells. Points from the study as a whole: CXCR3-negative naive cells had less hydrophobic TRB CDR3s than did CXCR3-positive naive cells.

Which antigens these TCRs recognize remains unknown. It was by 5' RACE with UMI labels that the TRB cDNA libraries were prepared. After re-calling the 5' RACE reads, TCRdb lists one entry per CDR3 protein, DNA absent. The table lists 120,000 to 150,000 distinct CDR3 sequences, with roughly 0.27% in the top ten. Sequenced input: naive CXCR3+ CD8+ T cells from blood. The subset denotes: CD45RO-CCR7+CD27+CD95- naive CD8+ T cells expressing CXCR3 (TNR3+). These receptors were collected from a human donor in good health. Some clones in this sample may be carry-over from other donors' samples.

This chain's CDR3 is CASSLLLNTEAFF. This chain joins TRBV28 and TRBJ1-1. The germline V gene has CDR1 MDHEN and CDR2 SYDVKM. The CDR3 loop spans 13 amino acids. Together with reference TRBV28 and TRBJ1-1, the CDR3 gives the full variable domain: DVKVTQSSRYLVKRTGEKVFLECVQDMDHENMFWYRQDPGLGLRLIYFSYDVKMKEKGDIPEGYSVSREKKERFSLILESASTNQTSMYLCASSLLLNTEAFFGQGTRLTVV.

The V gene is TRBV19, the J gene TRBJ1-1; the TRBD1 assignment by TCRdb is unverifiable without DNA. Germline V lookup: CDR1 LNHDA, CDR2 SQIVND (reference sequence). This CDR3 has 14 residues. This CDR3 reads CASSISRSAPEAFF.

The rearrangement links TRBV5-1 to TRBJ2-7. From germline, CDR1 is SGHRS and CDR2 YFSETQ. The CDR3 has 13 residues. This chain's CDR3 is CASSAVWGYEQYF.

This sequence joins TRBV5-1 and TRBJ2-7; TCRdb returns TRBD1, unconfirmable since there is no DNA. The CDR3 consists of 15 residues. Germline V gene data show CDR1 as SGHRS and CDR2 as YFSETQ. CDR3: CASSLAGDLMVEQYF.

The chain employs TRBV7-6 and TRBJ1-1. CDR1 is SGHVS, CDR2 FNYEAQ, per germline. The CDR3 consists of 16 residues. CDR3 sequence reads: CVSSYSNRVMNTEAFF.

The rearrangement uses TRBV29-1 and TRBJ2-1. The CDR3 contains 11 residues. Germline lookup yields CDR1 SQVTM and CDR2 ANQGSEA. CDR3 sequence: CSVDIWDEQFF.

The rearrangement uses TRBV29-1 and TRBJ2-1; with no DNA, the TCRdb D assignment of TRBD1 cannot be verified. The germline V gene has CDR1 SQVTM and CDR2 ANQGSEA. There are 14 residues in the CDR3. The CDR3 here is CSAEDRRPGEEQFF.

The genes are TRBV6-2 or TRBV6-3 and TRBJ1-1; the TRBD1 assignment by TCRdb is unverifiable without DNA. This CDR3 comprises 17 residues. Germline lookup yields CDR1 MNHEY and CDR2 SVGEGT. The CDR3 is CASLTHGQNKERTEAFF.

The V and J genes are TRBV29-1 and TRBJ1-2; TCRdb picks TRBD1, but there is no DNA to check that call. This CDR3 spans 13 amino acids. In germline, CDR1 is SQVTM, CDR2 ANQGSEA. CDR3 protein: CSVGLDRSMGYTF.

The CDR3 here is CASGWGLGTDTQYF. The chain has TRBV28 and TRBJ2-3. Looked up from germline, CDR1 is MDHEN and CDR2 is SYDVKM. CDR3 length equals 14 residues.